This T cell receptor (beta chain) is drawn from a study of T cell repertoires in cytomegalovirus infection. Overall study: Both a matching HLA type and CMV infection were indicated by public TCR beta signatures.

TCRdb reprocessed the reads with MiXCR, giving one entry per CDR3 protein. The table shows almost 500,000 distinct CDR3 sequences, with 10% to 12% occurring only once. The CDR3 has 19 residues. Germline V gene sequence: CDR1 LNHDA, CDR2 SQIVND (reference sequence). The germline V and J ends were trimmed by 3 bases and 5 bases, with 28 bases remaining between them. Comments on this clonotype: Antigen: not known.

Points from the study as a whole: Frequencies of public TCR beta families were cumulated, and this identified carriers of CMV plus the relevant HLA.

The sample was PBMCs. V and J are TRBV19 and TRBJ1-1, with unresolved D. This sequence was found in a human donor in good health (CMV status not recorded). Some clones in this sample may be carry-over from other donors' samples. The CDR3 DNA follows: TGTGCCAGTAGTATTTCTTTTAAGTCGCTCTTACAGCGTGGGACTGAAGCTTTCTTT. It specifies CASSISFKSLLQRGTEAFF.